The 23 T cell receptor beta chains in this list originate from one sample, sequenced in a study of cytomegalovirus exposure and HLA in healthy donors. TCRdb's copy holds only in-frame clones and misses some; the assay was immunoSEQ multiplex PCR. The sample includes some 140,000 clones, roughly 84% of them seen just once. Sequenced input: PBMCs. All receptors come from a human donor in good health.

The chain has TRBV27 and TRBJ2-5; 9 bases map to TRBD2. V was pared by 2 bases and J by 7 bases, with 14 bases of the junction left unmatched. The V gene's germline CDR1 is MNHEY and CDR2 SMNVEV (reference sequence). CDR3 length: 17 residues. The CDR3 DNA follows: TGTGCCAGCAGTTTAGCCCTCCCGGCGGGAGGGCCGGGGACCCAGTACTTC. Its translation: CASSLALPAGGPGTQYF.

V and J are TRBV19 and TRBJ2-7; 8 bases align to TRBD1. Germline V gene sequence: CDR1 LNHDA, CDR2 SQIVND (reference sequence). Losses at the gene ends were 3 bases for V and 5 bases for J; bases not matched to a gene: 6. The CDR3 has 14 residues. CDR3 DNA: TGTGCCAGTAGTATGGGACAGGTTTGGGACGAGCAGTACTTC. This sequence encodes CASSMGQVWDEQYF.

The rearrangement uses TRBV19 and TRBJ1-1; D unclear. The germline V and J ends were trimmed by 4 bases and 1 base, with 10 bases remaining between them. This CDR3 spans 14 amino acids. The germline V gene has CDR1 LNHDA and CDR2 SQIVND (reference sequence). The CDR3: CASSNPQWNTEAFF. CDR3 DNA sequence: TGTGCCAGTAGTAACCCGCAGTGGAACACTGAAGCTTTCTTT.

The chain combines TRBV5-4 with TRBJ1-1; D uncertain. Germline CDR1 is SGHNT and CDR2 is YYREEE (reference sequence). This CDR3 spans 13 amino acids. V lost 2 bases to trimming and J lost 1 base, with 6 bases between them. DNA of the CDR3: TGTGCCAGCAGCTTCGAGTCGAACACTGAAGCTTTCTTT. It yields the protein CASSFESNTEAFF.

In nucleotides, the CDR3 is TGTGCCAGCAGCTTAGCTTTAACAGGGACGAACTACGAGCAGTACTTC. It specifies CASSLALTGTNYEQYF. The gene calls are TRBV7-9 and TRBJ2-7, with TRBD1 as a possible D gene (6 bases). CDR1 and CDR2 (germline): SEHNR, FQNEAQ (reference sequence). Trimming stripped 0 bases from V and 3 bases from J, with 15 bases between. The CDR3 is 16 residues long.

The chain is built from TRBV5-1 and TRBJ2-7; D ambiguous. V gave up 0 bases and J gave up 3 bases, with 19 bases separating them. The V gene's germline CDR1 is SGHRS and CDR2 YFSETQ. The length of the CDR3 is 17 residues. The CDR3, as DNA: TGCGCCAGCAGCTTGGTGGTCGGAACAGCATTACACTACGAGCAGTACTTC. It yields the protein CASSLVVGTALHYEQYF.

The CDR3 DNA reads as TGTGCCAGCAGCTCTCCACAGAGCCCTATGAACACTGAAGCTTTCTTT. It encodes CASSSPQSPMNTEAFF. The chain uses TRBV5-4 and TRBJ1-1; no clear D. V lost 3 bases to trimming and J lost 0 bases, with 15 bases between them. The length of the CDR3 is 16 residues. Germline V gene lookup returns CDR1 SGHNT and CDR2 YYREEE (reference sequence).

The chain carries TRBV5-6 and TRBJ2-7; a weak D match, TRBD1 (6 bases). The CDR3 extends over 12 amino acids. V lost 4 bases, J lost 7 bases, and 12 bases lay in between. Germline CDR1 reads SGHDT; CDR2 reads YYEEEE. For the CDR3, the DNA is TGTGCCAGCAGCCGCTACAGGGTTGAGCAGTACTTC. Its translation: CASSRYRVEQYF. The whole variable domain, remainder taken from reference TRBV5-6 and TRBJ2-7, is DAGVTQSPTHLIKTRGQQVTLRCSPKSGHDTVSWYQQALGQGPQFIFQYYEEEERQRGNFPDRFSGHQFPNYSSELNVNALLLGDSALYLCASSRYRVEQYFGPGTRLTVT.

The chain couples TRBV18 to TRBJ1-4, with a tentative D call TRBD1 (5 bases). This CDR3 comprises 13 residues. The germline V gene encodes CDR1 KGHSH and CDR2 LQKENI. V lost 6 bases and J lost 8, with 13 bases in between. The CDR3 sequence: CASSEQGGEKLFF. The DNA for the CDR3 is TGTGCCAGCTCGGAGCAGGGAGGAGAAAAACTGTTTTTT.

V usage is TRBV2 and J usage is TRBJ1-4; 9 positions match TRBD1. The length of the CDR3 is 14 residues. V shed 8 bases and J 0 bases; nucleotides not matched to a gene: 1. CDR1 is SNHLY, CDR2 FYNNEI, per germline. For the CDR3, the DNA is TGTGCCAGCGGGACAGGGCCAACTAATGAAAAACTGTTTTTT. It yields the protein CASGTGPTNEKLFF.

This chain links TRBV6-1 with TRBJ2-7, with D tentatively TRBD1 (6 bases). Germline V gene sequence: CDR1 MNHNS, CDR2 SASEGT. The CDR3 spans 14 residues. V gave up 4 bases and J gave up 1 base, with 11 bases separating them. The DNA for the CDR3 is TGTGCCAGCAGTGCCCGACAGGTATCCTACGAGCAGTACTTC. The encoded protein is CASSARQVSYEQYF.

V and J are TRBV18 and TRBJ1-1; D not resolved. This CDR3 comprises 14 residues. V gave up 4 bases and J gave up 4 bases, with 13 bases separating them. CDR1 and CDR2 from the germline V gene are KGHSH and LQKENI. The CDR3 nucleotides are TGTGCCAGCTCACTCTTGAGAGAGAGCACTGAAGCTTTCTTT. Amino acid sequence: CASSLLRESTEAFF.

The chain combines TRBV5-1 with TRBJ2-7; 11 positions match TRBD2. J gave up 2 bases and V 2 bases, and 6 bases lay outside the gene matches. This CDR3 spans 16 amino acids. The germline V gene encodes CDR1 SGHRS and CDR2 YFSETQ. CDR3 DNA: TGCGCCAGCAGCTTACTAGCGGGAGTTGACGCCTACGAGCAGTACTTC. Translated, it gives CASSLLAGVDAYEQYF.

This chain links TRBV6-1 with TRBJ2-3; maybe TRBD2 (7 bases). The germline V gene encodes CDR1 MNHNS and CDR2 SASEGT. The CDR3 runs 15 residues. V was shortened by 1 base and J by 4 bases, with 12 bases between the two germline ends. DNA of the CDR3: TGTGCCAGCAGTGAAGTCAGGGGAGGGGCAGATACGCAGTATTTT. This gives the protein CASSEVRGGADTQYF.

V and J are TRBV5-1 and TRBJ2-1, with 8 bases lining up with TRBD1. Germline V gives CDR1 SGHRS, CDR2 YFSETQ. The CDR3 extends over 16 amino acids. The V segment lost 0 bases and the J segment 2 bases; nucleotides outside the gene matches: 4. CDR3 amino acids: CASSLGTGGPYNEQFF. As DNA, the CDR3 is TGCGCCAGCAGCTTGGGTACAGGGGGGCCCTACAATGAGCAGTTCTTC.

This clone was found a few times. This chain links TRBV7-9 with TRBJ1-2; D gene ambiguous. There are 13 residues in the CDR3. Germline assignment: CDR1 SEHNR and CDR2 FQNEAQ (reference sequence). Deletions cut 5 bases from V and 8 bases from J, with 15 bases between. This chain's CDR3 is CASSQDPSEGYTF. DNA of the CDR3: TGTGCCAGCAGCCAGGACCCTAGCGAGGGCTACACCTTC.

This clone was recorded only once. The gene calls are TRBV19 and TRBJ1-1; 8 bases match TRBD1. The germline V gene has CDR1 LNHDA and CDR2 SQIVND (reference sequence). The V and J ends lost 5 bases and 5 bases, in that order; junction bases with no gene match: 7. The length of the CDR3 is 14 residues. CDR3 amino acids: CASSQAGGTTEAFF. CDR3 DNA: TGTGCCAGTAGTCAGGCAGGGGGCACGACTGAAGCTTTCTTT.

Here the CDR3 DNA reads TGTGCCAGCTCAAGGGGCACCACCTACGAGCAGTACTTC. Protein: CASSRGTTYEQYF. V usage is TRBV18 and J usage is TRBJ2-7; possible D gene TRBD1, 5 bases. The V end was cut by 5 bases, the J end by 2 bases, with 10 bases between. The CDR3 loop spans 13 amino acids. From germline, CDR1 is KGHSH and CDR2 LQKENI.

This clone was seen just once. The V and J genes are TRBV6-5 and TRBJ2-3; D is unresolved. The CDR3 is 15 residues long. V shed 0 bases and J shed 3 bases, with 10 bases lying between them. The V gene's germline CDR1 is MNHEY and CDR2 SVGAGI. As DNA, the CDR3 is TGTGCCAGCAGTTACTCAAGCAACTTTACAGATACGCAGTATTTT. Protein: CASSYSSNFTDTQYF.

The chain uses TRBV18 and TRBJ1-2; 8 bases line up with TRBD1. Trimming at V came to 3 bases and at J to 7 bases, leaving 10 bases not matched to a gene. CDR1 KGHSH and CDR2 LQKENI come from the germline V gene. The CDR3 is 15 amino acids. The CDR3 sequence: CASSPSQTGVFGYTF. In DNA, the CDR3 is TGTGCCAGCTCACCCTCCCAGACAGGGGTCTTTGGCTACACCTTC.

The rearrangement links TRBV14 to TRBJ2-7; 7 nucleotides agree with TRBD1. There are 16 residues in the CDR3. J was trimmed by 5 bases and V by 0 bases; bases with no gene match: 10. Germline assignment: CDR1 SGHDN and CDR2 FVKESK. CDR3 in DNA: TGTGCCAGCAGCCAAGATCTGTCGGCCAGGGGGAACGAGCAGTACTTC. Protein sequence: CASSQDLSARGNEQYF.

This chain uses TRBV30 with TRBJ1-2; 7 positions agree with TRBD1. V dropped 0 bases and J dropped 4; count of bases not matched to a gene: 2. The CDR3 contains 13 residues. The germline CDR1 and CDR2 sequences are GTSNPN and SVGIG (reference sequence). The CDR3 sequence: CAWSVGGSYGYTF. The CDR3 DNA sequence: TGTGCCTGGAGTGTAGGGGGCTCCTATGGCTACACCTTC.

The CDR3 DNA sequence: TGTGCCAGCAGCTTAGTTGGTAGCACGGCTAGCGGGCTCTCCTACGAGCAGTACTTC. Residues: CASSLVGSTASGLSYEQYF. The chain is built from TRBV7-9 and TRBJ2-7; 8 positions match TRBD2. Germline V gene data show CDR1 as SEHNR and CDR2 as FQNEAQ (reference sequence). The CDR3 has 19 amino acids. Losses at the gene ends were 1 base for V and 0 bases for J; bases not matched to a gene: 14.